The clone carrying this TCR beta chain has at least ten counts. Its antigen is undetermined. CDR1 SGHRS and CDR2 YFSETQ come from the germline V gene. The CDR3 loop spans 13 amino acids. V shed 2 bases and J shed 4 bases, with 7 bases lying between them. Each CDR3 protein gets one entry after TCRdb re-called the reads with MiXCR. This table has some 280,000 distinct CDR3 sequences, roughly 13% appearing once. The sample originates from a study of T cell repertoires in cytomegalovirus infection. The overall study: CMV infection and matching HLA type were both indicated by public TCR beta signatures. Study results and limitations: Ex vivo responses were dominated by HLA-C-restricted CMV-specific TCR beta clonotypes. Cumulative frequency (of public TCR beta family members) identified carriers of CMV plus the relevant HLA.

The sequencing input was PBMCs. This TCR derives from a human donor in good health (CMV status not recorded). Some clones in this sample may be carry-over from other donors' samples. The genes are TRBV5-1 and TRBJ2-1; D is ambiguous. The CDR3 spells CASSLFRYNEQFF. The CDR3 bases are TGCGCCAGCAGCTTATTTAGATACAATGAGCAGTTCTTC.